This section outlines one T cell receptor beta chain sequence together with its context. The PCR ran on 60 Vbeta and 13 Jbeta primers. Sequenced by immunoSEQ multiplex PCR; TCRdb stores in-frame clones only, minus some. The repertoire has 140,000 or so clones, roughly 78% of them found once; the top ten carry around 2.9%. This CDR3 contains 18 residues. V was cut by 0 bases and J by 0 bases, with 17 bases left in between. The sample belongs to a study of cytomegalovirus exposure and HLA in healthy donors. This chain connects TRBV6-7 to TRBJ1-1; tentatively, D is TRBD1 (6 bases). TRBV6-7 is noted as an ORF with a role that remains uncertain. The specimen was PBMCs. This sequence originates from a female donor in good health and CMV-seronegative. Written as DNA, the CDR3 is TGTGCCAGCAGTTACTCTCTGACAGGAGCCTACATGAACACTGAAGCTTTCTTT. Its translation: CASSYSLTGAYMNTEAFF.